This TCR beta chain is drawn from a study of T cells in localized non-small cell lung cancer. This clone was picked up one time. Its antigen is as yet unknown. Study-wide results and caveats: For the top 100 tumor clones, a median roughly 53 also appeared in adjacent lung. Clonality of T cells reached its maximum in uninvolved adjacent lung, surpassing tumor.

Trimming at V came to 5 bases and at J to 7 bases, leaving 10 bases not matched to a gene. Germline loops: CDR1 LNHDA, CDR2 SQIVND (reference sequence). The CDR3 runs 15 residues. The method was immunoSEQ multiplex PCR; TCRdb's version includes in-frame clones alone and lacks a portion of them. This table has some 1,900 clones, about 39% appearing once. The sample was lung tumor tissue, taken before any cancer treatment. The rearrangement uses TRBV19 and TRBJ2-1; TRBD1 agrees at 8 bases. This clonotype was obtained from a female donor at least 60 years old with stage I lung adenocarcinoma. The CDR3 DNA reads TGTGCCAGTAGTGCCGACCAGGGGGCGTTTAATGAGCAGTTCTTC. Its protein is CASSADQGAFNEQFF.